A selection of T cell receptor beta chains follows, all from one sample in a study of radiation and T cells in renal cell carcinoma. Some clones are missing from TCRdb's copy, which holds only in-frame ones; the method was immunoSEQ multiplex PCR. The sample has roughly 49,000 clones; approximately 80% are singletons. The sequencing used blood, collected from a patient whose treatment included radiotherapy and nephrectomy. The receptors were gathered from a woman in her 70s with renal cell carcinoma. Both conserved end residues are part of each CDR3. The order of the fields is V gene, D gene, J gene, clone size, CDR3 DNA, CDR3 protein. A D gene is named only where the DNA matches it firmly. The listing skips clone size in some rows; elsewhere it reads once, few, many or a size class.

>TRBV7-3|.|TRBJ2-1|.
TGTGCCAGCAGCTTAACTCAGGGAAATGAGCAGTTCTTC
CASSLTQGNEQFF
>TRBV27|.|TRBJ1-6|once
TGTGCCAGCAGTTTAGGAAGTTTAAATTCACCCCTCCACTTT
CASSLGSLNSPLHF
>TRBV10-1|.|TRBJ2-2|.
TGCGCCAGCAGTAGGGGCGGGGAGCTGTTTTTT
CASSRGGELFF
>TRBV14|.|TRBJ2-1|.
TGTGCCAGCAGCCCCCTTACAGATTCTACCTACAATGAGCAGTTCTTC
CASSPLTDSTYNEQFF
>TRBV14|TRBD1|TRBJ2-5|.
TGTGCCAGCAGCCCGCGGACAGGGCGAGAGACCCAGTACTTC
CASSPRTGRETQYF
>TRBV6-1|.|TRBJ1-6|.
TGTGCGGGGTCGACAGAGAGGTATTCACCCCTCCACTTT
CAGSTERYSPLHF
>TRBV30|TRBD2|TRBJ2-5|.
TGTGCCTGGAGTGTAGTAGCGGGAAGAGAGACCCAGTACTTC
CAWSVVAGRETQYF
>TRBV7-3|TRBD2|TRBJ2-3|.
TGTGCCAGCAGCTTAAAGGCGGGAGGGGCAGATACGCAGTATTTT
CASSLKAGGADTQYF
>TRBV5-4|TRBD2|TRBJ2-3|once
TGTGCCAGCAGCTTGGAAGTACTAGCGGGATCCCCTCGTCGCACAGATACGCAGTATTTT
CASSLEVLAGSPRRTDTQYF
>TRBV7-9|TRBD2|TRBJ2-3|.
TGTGCCAGCAACTATTTACTGGTACTAGCGCCCCCGGAAGATACGCAGTATTTT
CASNYLLVLAPPEDTQYF
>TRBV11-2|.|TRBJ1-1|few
TGTGCCAGCAGCCGGACCCTCGTTGAAGCTTTCTTT
CASSRTLVEAFF
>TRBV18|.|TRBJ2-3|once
TGTGCCAGCTCACCGATGGGCGGGGTTCGGGGAGATACGCAGTATTTT
CASSPMGGVRGDTQYF
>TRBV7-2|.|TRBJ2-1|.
TGTGCCAGCAGCCCCACGGACTACAATGAGCAGTTCTTC
CASSPTDYNEQFF
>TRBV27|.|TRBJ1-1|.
TGTGCCAGCAGTCTCCGATTAGGGAACACTGAAGCTTTCTTT
CASSLRLGNTEAFF
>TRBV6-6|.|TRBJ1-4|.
TGTGCCAGCAGTTCAGGAGAAAAACTGTTTTTT
CASSSGEKLFF
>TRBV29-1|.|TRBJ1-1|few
TGCAGCTCCGCTACGGGAGGAGTGAACACTGAAGCTTTCTTT
CSSATGGVNTEAFF
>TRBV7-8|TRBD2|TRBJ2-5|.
TGTGCCAGCAGCAGAGGACTAGCGGGGAGAGAGACCCAGTACTTC
CASSRGLAGRETQYF
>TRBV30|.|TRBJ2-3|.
TGTGCCTGGAGGGACTCGGCAGATACGCAGTATTTT
CAWRDSADTQYF
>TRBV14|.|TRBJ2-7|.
TGTGCCAGCAGCCAAGCCGGGATCTCCTACGAGCAGTACTTC
CASSQAGISYEQYF
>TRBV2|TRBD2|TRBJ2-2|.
TGTGCCAGCAGTGAAGCGGGCGGGAGGGCCCGCACCGGGGAGCTGTTTTTT
CASSEAGGRARTGELFF
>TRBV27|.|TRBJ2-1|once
TGTGCCAGCAGTTCCGACTACAATGAGCAGTTCTTC
CASSSDYNEQFF
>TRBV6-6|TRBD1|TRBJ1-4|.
TGTGCCAGCAGTTACTCGGGACAGCGTAATAATGAAAAACTGTTTTTT
CASSYSGQRNNEKLFF
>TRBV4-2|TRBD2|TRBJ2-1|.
TGTGCCAGCAGCCCTTCTTTCGCGGGAGTTACCTACAATGAGCAGTTCTTC
CASSPSFAGVTYNEQFF
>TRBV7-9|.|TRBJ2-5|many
TGTGCCAGCAGCTTTGGGGCCCTGGAGACCCAGTACTTC
CASSFGALETQYF
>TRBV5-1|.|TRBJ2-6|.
TGCGCCAGCGGTAACGGCTCTGGGGCCAACGTCCTGACTTTC
CASGNGSGANVLTF
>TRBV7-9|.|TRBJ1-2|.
TGTGCCAGCAGCTTAGAGCACAGGCGCAATGGCTACACCTTC
CASSLEHRRNGYTF
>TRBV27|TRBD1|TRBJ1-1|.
TGTGCCAGCAGTTTACAGGGGGCAGGTACTGAAGCTTTCTTT
CASSLQGAGTEAFF
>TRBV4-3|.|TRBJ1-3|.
TGCGCCAGCAGCCAAGGGCGTCACTCTGGAAACACCATATATTTT
CASSQGRHSGNTIYF
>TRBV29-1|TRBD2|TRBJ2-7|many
TGCAGCGTTGAACTTAGGCTAGCGGGAGTGAACGAGCAGTACTTC
CSVELRLAGVNEQYF
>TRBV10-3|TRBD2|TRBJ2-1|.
TGTGCCGCTAGGACTAGCCGAGAAGGCAATGAGCAGTTCTTC
CAARTSREGNEQFF
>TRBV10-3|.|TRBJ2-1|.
TGTGCCATCAGTACACACAATGAGCAGTTCTTC
CAISTHNEQFF
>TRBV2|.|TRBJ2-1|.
TGTGCCAGCAGCGATGACAGGAGCTCCTACAATGAGCAGTTCTTC
CASSDDRSSYNEQFF
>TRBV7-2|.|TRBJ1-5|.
TGTGCCAGCAGCTTTTTCCCCCTAGGAGGGCCCCAGCATTTT
CASSFFPLGGPQHF
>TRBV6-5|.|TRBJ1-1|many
TGTGCCAGCAGTCTGATTGGGGGGAACACTGAAGCTTTCTTT
CASSLIGGNTEAFF
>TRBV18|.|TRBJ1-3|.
TGTGCCAGCTCAACAACCGGGACCGTGGAAAACACCATATATTTT
CASSTTGTVENTIYF
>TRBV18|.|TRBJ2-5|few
TGTGCCAGCTCACCAGGAACGGGAGAGACCCAGTACTTC
CASSPGTGETQYF
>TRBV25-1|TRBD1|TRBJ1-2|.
TGTGCCAGCACCGAGGACAGGGGTGGGTATGGCTACACCTTC
CASTEDRGGYGYTF
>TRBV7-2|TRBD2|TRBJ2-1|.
TGTGCCAGCAGCTTAGTTTCTAGCGGGAGTTCCTACAATGAGCAGTTCTTC
CASSLVSSGSSYNEQFF
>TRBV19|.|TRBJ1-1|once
TGTGCCAGTAGTAATCTGAACACTGAAGCTTTCTTT
CASSNLNTEAFF
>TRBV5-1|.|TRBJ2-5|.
TGCGCCAGCAGCCTATCCGGACACCAAGAGACCCAGTACTTC
CASSLSGHQETQYF
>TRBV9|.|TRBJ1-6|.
TGTGCCAGCAGCGTAGAAGGGGACGTTGGCTATAATTCACCCCTCCACTTT
CASSVEGDVGYNSPLHF
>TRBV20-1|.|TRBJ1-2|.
TGCAGTGCTAGGCGTCTCTCAGGCTACACCTTC
CSARRLSGYTF
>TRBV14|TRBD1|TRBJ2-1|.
TGTGCCAGCAGCCCCCGCGCAGGGGGCTCATTTTACAATGAGCAGTTCTTC
CASSPRAGGSFYNEQFF
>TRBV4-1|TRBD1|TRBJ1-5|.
TGCGCCAGCAGCCAAGGACAGGGGGCCGCGTACAATCAGCCCCAGCATTTT
CASSQGQGAAYNQPQHF
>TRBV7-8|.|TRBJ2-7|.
TGTGCCAGCAGCCAGGACAGACGGGGCGAGCAGTACTTC
CASSQDRRGEQYF